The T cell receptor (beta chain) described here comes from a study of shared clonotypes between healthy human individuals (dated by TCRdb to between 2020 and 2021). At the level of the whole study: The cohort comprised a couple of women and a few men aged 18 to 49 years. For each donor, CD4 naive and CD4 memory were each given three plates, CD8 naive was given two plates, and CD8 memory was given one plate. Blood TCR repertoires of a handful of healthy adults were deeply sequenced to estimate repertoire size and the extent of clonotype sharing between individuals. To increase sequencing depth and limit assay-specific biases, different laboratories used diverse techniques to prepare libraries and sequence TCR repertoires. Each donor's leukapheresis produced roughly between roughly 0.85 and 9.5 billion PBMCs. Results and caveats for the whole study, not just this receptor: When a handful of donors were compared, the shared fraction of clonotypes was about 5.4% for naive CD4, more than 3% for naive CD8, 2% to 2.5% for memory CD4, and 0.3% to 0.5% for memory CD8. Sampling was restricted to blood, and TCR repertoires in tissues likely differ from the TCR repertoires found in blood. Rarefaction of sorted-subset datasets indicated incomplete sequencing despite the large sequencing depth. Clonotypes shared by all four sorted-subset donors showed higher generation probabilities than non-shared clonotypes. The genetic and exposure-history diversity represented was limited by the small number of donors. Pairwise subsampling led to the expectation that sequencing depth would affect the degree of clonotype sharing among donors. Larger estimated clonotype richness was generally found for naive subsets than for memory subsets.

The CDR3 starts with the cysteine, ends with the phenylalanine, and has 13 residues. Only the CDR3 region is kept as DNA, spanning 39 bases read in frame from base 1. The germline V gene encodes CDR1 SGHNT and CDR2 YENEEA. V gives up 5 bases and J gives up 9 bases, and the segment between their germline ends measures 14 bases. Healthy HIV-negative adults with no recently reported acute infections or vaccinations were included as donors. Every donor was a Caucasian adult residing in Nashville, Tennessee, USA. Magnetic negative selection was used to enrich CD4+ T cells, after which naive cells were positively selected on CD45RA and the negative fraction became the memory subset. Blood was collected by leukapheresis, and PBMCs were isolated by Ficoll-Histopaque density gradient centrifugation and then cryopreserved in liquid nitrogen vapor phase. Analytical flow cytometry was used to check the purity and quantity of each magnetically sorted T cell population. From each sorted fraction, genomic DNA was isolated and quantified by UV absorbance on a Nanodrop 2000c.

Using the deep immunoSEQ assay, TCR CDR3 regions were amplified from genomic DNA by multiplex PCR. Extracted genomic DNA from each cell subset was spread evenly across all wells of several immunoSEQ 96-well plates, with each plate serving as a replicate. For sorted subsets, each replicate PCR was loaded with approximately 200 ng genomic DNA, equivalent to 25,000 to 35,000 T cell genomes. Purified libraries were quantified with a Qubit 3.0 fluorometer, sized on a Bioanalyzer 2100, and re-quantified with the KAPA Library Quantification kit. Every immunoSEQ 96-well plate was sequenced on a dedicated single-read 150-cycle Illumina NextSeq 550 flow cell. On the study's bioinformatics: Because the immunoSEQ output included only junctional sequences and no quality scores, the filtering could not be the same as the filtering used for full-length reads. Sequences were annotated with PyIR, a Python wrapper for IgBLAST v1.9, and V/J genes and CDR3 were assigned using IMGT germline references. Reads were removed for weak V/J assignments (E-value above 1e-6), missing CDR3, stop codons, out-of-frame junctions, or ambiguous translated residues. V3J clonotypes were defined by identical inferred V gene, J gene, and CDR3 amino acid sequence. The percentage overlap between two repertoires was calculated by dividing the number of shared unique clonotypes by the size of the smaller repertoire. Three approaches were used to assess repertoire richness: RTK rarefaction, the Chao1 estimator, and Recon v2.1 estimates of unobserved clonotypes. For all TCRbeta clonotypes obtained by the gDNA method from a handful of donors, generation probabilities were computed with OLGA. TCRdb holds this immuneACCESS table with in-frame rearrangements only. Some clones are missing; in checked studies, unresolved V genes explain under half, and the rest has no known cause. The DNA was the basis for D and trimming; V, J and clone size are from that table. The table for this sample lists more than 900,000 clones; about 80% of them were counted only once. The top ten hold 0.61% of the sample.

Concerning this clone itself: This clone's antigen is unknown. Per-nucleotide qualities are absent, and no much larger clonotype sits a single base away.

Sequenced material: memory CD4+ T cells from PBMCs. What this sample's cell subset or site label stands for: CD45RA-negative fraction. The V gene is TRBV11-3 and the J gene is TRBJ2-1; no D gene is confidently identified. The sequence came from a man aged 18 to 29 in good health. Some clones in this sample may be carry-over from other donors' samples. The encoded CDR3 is CASSLGQVGEQFF. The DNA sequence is TGTGCCAGCAGCCTGGGCCAAGTCGGTGAGCAGTTCTTC.